This T cell receptor (beta chain) originates from a study of OX40 agonist ivuxolimab in advanced cancers. Only in-frame clones appear in the TCRdb table, and some are missing; sequencing was by immunoSEQ multiplex PCR. The data show tens of thousands of clones, roughly 80% seen once. This clone was recorded only once. This CDR3 comprises 18 residues. V lost 1 base and J lost 4, with 22 bases in between. Germline CDR1 is MNHEY and CDR2 is SMNVEV (reference sequence). The V gene is TRBV27, the J gene TRBJ1-2; D possibly corresponds to TRBD1 (5 bases). Sample: CD4+ or CD8+ T cells sorted from blood, taken in a trial of the OX40 agonist ivuxolimab. This clonotype was obtained from an adult with an advanced solid tumor such as melanoma, head and neck, liver or kidney cancer. CDR3 in amino acids: CASSLYPHTSQGSYGYTF. DNA of the CDR3: TGTGCCAGCAGTTTATACCCTCATACCTCTCAGGGAAGCTATGGCTACACCTTC.